The clone carrying this T cell receptor beta chain was seen more than once but under ten times. This record belongs to a study of regulatory T cells in long-lasting Graves disease. Indicated time point: newly diagnosed GD, antithyroid drugs for less than 3 months. TCR sequences were obtained from RNA taken from PBMCs. iRepertoire HTBI primers and Arm-PCR of CDR3 regions built TCR beta libraries. TCRdb re-called the multiplex PCR reads with MiXCR, one entry per CDR3 protein. This sample yields some 240,000 distinct CDR3 sequences, of which approximately 18% are seen a single time; 12% belongs to the top ten. The CDR3 is 14 residues long. Germline CDR1 LGHDT, CDR2 YNNKEL (reference sequence). V lost 4 bases and J lost 4, with 12 bases in between. The same specimen was also included in a second study, on T cells in Graves' hyperthyroidism and ophthalmopathy.

The origin of this receptor is a woman in her twenties or thirties with Graves disease. The chain has TRBV3-1 and TRBJ2-3, with D perhaps TRBD2 (6 bases). Sequences were derived from peripheral blood mononuclear cells (PBMCs), sampled at new diagnosis, from a patient treated with antithyroid drugs. Here the CDR3 reads CASSLTGGPDTQYF. The CDR3 DNA reads as TGTGCCAGCAGCCTTACCGGGGGACCAGATACGCAGTATTTT.